The 13 T cell receptor beta chains reported below all come from one sample, sequenced in a study of T cell repertoires in cytomegalovirus infection (dated by TCRdb to between 2018 and 2020). These receptors have no identified antigens. Sequencing instrument: Illumina HiSeq 1500. TCRdb redid the processing of the public reads, applying fastp at Q25 and MiXCR, and retained in-frame beta chains. Rows matching on CDR3 protein sequence are summarized as one entry with the most common DNA and genes. For this sample the table gives hundreds of thousands of distinct CDR3 sequences, of which 30% to 40% were detected only once. The ten largest clones add up to roughly 13% of the sample. The treatment or condition label, read with the paper, signifies: in vitro stimulation with specific CMV peptide epitopes to enrich CMV-specific T cells. The starting material was cultured CD8+ T cells from PBMCs, obtained from culture after CMV antigen stimulation. These receptors originate from a human donor in good health (CMV status not recorded). Some clones in this sample may be carry-over from other donors' samples.

The chain carries TRBV6-5 and TRBJ1-1; the D is unclear. Germline CDR1 is MNHEY and CDR2 is SVGAGI. V was shortened by 0 bases and J by 0 bases, with 8 bases between the two germline ends. The CDR3 is 15 amino acids. The CDR3 DNA is TGTGCCAGCAGTTACTCTGCGGTGATGAACACTGAAGCTTTCTTT. Translating gives CASSYSAVMNTEAFF.

This clonotype came up a few times. Mismatch with germline at one junction end may stem from a read error. V is TRBV12-3 or TRBV12-4 and J is TRBJ2-2; tentative D call: TRBD2 (6 bases). The CDR3 contains 12 residues. The DNA of the CDR3 is TGTGCCAGCAGTTTCGGCCGCCGGGAGCTCAATTTT. Its protein product is CASSFGRRELNF.

The table lists this clonotype with a few counts. The J gene is TRBJ2-1, the V gene TRBV7-6; 7 nucleotides match TRBD2. Germline V CDR1 and CDR2: SGHVS, FNYEAQ. The CDR3 length is 15 residues. V shed 5 bases, J shed 4 bases, and the junction held 8 bases outside the gene matches. DNA for the CDR3: TGTGCCAGCAGCGCACTGGCGGGGGTATACAATGAGCAGTTCTTC. This encodes CASSALAGVYNEQFF.

A few counts support this clonotype. The gene calls are TRBV4-2 and TRBJ2-5, with a weak D call TRBD2 (6 bases). CDR3 length equals 16 residues. The V gene's germline CDR1 is LGHNA and CDR2 YNFKEQ. The V end was cut by 0 bases, the J end by 2 bases, with 13 bases between. CDR3 residues: CASSQEETSFQETQYF. In DNA, the CDR3 is TGTGCCAGCAGCCAAGAAGAAACTAGCTTTCAAGAGACCCAGTACTTC.

In its sample, this clonotype was seen many times. CDR3 in DNA: TGTGCCAGCAGTCCCGGAGAGGGGGCTAGGGAAAAACTGTTTTTT. Translation: CASSPGEGAREKLFF. The chain joins TRBV12-3 or TRBV12-4 to TRBJ1-4, with TRBD1 matching 7 bases. Trimming took 5 bases from V and 8 from J; bases not matched to a gene: 11. The CDR3 is made up of 15 amino acids.

This clonotype occurred a few times. The V and J genes are TRBV4-2 and TRBJ2-7, with D possibly TRBD2 on 6 matching bases. This CDR3 has 11 amino acids. In germline, CDR1 is LGHNA, CDR2 YNFKEQ. Trimming took 1 base from V and 10 from J, leaving 8 bases between them. For the CDR3, the DNA is TGTGCCAGCAGCCAAGGGGGGGACCAGTACTTC. Protein sequence: CASSQGGDQYF.

This clonotype has a handful of counts. V usage is TRBV2 and J usage is TRBJ2-3; 10 nucleotides line up with TRBD2. With V trimmed by 7 bases and J by 1 base, 8 bases remained unmatched. This CDR3 has 16 amino acids. Per germline, CDR1 SNHLY and CDR2 FYNNEI. The CDR3 region has the DNA TGTGCCAGCACCGATTGGACTAGCGGACGCACAGATACGCAGTATTTT. Protein product: CASTDWTSGRTDTQYF. The full variable domain, with the rest looked up from reference TRBV2 and TRBJ2-3, is EPEVTQTPSHQVTQMGQEVILRCVPISNHLYFYWYRQILGQKVEFLVSFYNNEISEKSEIFDDQFSVERPDGSNFTLKIRSTKLEDSAMYFCASTDWTSGRTDTQYFGPGTRLTVL.

The chain links TRBV6-2 or TRBV6-3 to TRBJ1-5; weak D call: TRBD1 (5 bases). V was cut by 6 bases and J by 3 bases, with 18 bases left in between. The CDR3 consists of 16 residues. Germline values: CDR1 MNHEY, CDR2 SVGEGT. The CDR3 loop is CASREGRDLNNQPQHF. The CDR3 DNA follows: TGTGCCAGCAGGGAAGGTCGGGACCTCAACAATCAGCCCCAGCATTTT.

This clonotype appeared many times. With a much larger clone just one base away, this may be a read error. The gene calls are TRBV7-8 and TRBJ1-6; a possible D gene is TRBD1 (5 bases). CDR3 length equals 13 residues. The germline V and J ends were trimmed by 5 bases and 6 bases, with 8 bases remaining between them. Germline CDR1 is SGHVS and CDR2 is FQNEAQ. CDR3 coding DNA: TGTGCCAGCAGCCGGGACTTTAATTCACCCCTCCACTTT. Translation gives CASSRDFNSPLHF.

At least ten counts were recorded for this clonotype. V is TRBV28 and J is TRBJ2-1; D is undetermined. The germline V gene encodes CDR1 MDHEN and CDR2 SYDVKM. Trimming took off 5 bases at V and 3 bases at J, with 8 bases between the two ends. The CDR3 has 13 amino acids. CDR3 residues: CASSLTDYNEQFF. CDR3 DNA: TGTGCCAGCAGTCTTACAGACTACAATGAGCAGTTCTTC.

A note on this clonotype: A clone one base away is much larger, so this may be a read error. The chain combines TRBV7-2 with TRBJ2-3; 14 positions agree with TRBD2. The CDR3 consists of 18 residues. After removal of 5 bases from V and 5 bases from J, the junction contained 12 bases not matched to a gene. CDR1 is SGHTA and CDR2 is FQGNSA in the germline V gene. CDR3 protein: CASSVPGLAGDQRDTQYF. The CDR3 DNA is TGTGCCAGCAGCGTACCGGGACTAGCGGGGGACCAAAGAGATACGCAGTATTTT. The full variable domain, rest sourced from reference TRBV7-2 and TRBJ2-3, is GAGVSQSPSNKVTEKGKDVELRCDPISGHTALYWYRQSLGQGLEFLIYFQGNSAPDKSGLPSDRFSAERTGGSVSTLTIQRTQQEDSAVYLCASSVPGLAGDQRDTQYFGPGTRLTVL.

This clonotype has just a few counts. V and J are TRBV18 and TRBJ1-5; D possibly corresponds to TRBD1 (6 bases). The CDR3 runs 15 residues. Germline V lookup: CDR1 KGHSH, CDR2 LQKENI. The V gene lost 2 bases and the J gene lost 5 bases, with 13 bases spanning the gap. The CDR3 loop is CASSPSGQTYQPQHF. For the CDR3, the DNA is TGTGCCAGCTCACCATCAGGACAGACTTATCAGCCCCAGCATTTT. Full variable domain (remainder filled in from reference TRBV18 and TRBJ1-5): NAGVMQNPRHLVRRRGQEARLRCSPMKGHSHVYWYRQLPEEGLKFMVYLQKENIIDESGMPKERFSAEFPKEGPSILRIQQVVRGDSAAYFCASSPSGQTYQPQHFGDGTRLSIL.

This clonotype showed up many times. This sequence joins TRBV4-1 and TRBJ2-1; no firm D call. This CDR3 has 18 amino acids. Germline assignment: CDR1 MGHRA and CDR2 YSYEKL. The V gene lost 0 bases and the J gene lost 2 bases, with 17 bases spanning the gap. The CDR3 protein is CASSQDGQAGPPYNEQFF. The DNA for the CDR3 is TGCGCCAGCAGCCAAGATGGGCAGGCCGGCCCTCCCTACAATGAGCAGTTCTTC.